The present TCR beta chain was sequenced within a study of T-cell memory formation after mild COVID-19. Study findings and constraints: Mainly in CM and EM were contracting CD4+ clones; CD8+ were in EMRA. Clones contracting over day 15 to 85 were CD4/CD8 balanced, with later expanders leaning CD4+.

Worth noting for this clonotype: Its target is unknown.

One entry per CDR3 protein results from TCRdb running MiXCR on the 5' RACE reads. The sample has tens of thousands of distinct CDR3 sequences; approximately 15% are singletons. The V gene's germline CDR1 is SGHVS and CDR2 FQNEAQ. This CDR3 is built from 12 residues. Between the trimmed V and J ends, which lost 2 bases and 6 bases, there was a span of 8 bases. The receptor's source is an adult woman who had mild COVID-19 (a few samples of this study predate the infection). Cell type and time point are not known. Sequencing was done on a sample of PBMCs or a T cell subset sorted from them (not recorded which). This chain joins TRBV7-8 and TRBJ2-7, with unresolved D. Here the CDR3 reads CASSLTAPEQYF. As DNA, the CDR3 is TGTGCCAGCAGCTTAACGGCACCCGAGCAGTACTTC. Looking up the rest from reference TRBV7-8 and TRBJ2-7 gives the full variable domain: GAGVSQSPRYKVAKRGQDVALRCDPISGHVSLFWYQQALGQGPEFLTYFQNEAQLDKSGLPSDRFFAERPEGSVSTLKIQRTQQEDSAVYLCASSLTAPEQYFGPGTRLTVT.